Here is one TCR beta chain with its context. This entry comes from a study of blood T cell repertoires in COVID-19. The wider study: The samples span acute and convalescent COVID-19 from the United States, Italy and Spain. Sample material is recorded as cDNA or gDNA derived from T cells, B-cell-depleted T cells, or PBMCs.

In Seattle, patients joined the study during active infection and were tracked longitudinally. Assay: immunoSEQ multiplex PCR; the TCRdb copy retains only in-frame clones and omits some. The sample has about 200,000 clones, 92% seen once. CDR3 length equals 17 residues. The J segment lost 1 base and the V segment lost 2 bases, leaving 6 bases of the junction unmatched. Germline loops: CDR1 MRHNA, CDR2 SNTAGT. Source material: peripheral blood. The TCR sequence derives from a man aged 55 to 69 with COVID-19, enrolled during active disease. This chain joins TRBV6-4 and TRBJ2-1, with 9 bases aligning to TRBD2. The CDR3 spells CASSDIGAGGSYNEQFF. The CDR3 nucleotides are TGTGCCAGCAGTGACATTGGGGCGGGAGGGTCCTACAATGAGCAGTTCTTC.